This T cell receptor (beta chain) was recovered during a study of blood T cell repertoires in COVID-19. Here immunoSEQ multiplex PCR was the method, and the copy in TCRdb shows in-frame clones only, minus some. Among some 70,000 clones listed, approximately 80% were seen once. Sample: peripheral blood. This clonotype originated in a human donor in a cohort sampled during active COVID-19.

This CDR3 is CASNFGGAGNTIYF. As DNA, the CDR3 is TGTGCCAGCAATTTTGGGGGCGCCGGAAACACCATATATTTT. The V gene is TRBV28, the J gene TRBJ1-3; perhaps TRBD1 as D (6 bases). Germline V gene lookup returns CDR1 MDHEN and CDR2 SYDVKM. Trimming took 7 bases from V and 4 from J, leaving 14 bases between them. The CDR3 totals 14 residues.